The source of this T cell receptor beta chain is a study of CD8 T cells in ankylosing spondylitis. TCRdb redid the calling of the 5' RACE reads with MiXCR, one entry per CDR3 protein. The sample comprises some 340,000 distinct CDR3 sequences, approximately 15% of which are singletons, and 0.9% to 1.2% rests with the top ten. In its sample, this clonotype was seen many times. Its target is not known. General study points: The authors reported significant enrichment of disease-linked clones in matched ankylosing spondylitis synovial fluid. Disease-linked clones were CD8+ and relatively rare in peripheral blood. Characteristic, it appeared, of ankylosing spondylitis blood was a TCR beta motif of roughly 8 highly homologous variants. Reports of some motif variants in reactive arthritis synovial fluid and blood predate this one.

The junction had 1 base not matched to a gene; V was cut back by 2 bases and J by 7 bases. Germline loops: CDR1 SGDLS, CDR2 YYNGEE. This CDR3 is 12 amino acids long. Sequencing was performed on blood, either unsorted or a sorted T cell fraction (not recorded which). The receptor comes from a male donor with ankylosing spondylitis or in good health (not recorded which). The rearrangement links TRBV9 to TRBJ2-7; 9 bases fit TRBD2. The CDR3 nucleotides read TGTGCCAGCAGCGTGCTAGCGGGGGAGCAGTACTTC. Translating gives CASSVLAGEQYF.